These T cell receptor beta chains were read from a single sample in a study of Ad26.COV2.S vaccination and SARS-CoV-2 variants. Clones were sequenced by immunoSEQ multiplex PCR, and TCRdb holds only the in-frame ones, with some missing. The sample holds just over 350,000 clones; 80% to 90% are singletons and the top ten take 3% to 4%. Sequenced here: peripheral blood, sampled in a trial of Ad26.COV2.S vaccine versus placebo. The source is a person aged 18-60 years who received the Ad26.COV2.S COVID-19 vaccine or a placebo. The CDR3 runs from the conserved cysteine through the conserved F or W. Each record gives: V gene, clone size, J gene, CDR3 protein. The listing skips clone size in some rows; elsewhere it reads once, few, many or a size class.

v_call: TRBV7-9
clone_size: NA
j_call: TRBJ1-2
cdr3_aa: CASSLQVIWGYTF

v_call: TRBV11-2
clone_size: once
j_call: TRBJ2-5
cdr3_aa: CASSALGTDLKETQYF

v_call: TRBV6-5
clone_size: NA
j_call: TRBJ1-3
cdr3_aa: CASKGTAASGNTIYF

v_call: TRBV4-3
clone_size: NA
j_call: TRBJ2-5
cdr3_aa: CASSQDREAQETQYF

v_call: TRBV7-8
clone_size: NA
j_call: TRBJ2-7
cdr3_aa: CASSSYPSGSSYEQYF

v_call: TRBV7-6
clone_size: NA
j_call: TRBJ1-1
cdr3_aa: CASSLAERVGDTEAFF

v_call: TRBV6-2/TRBV6-3
clone_size: NA
j_call: TRBJ2-1
cdr3_aa: CASSWSYEQFF

v_call: TRBV5-4
clone_size: NA
j_call: TRBJ2-3
cdr3_aa: CASSWKRLAGTSTDTQYF

v_call: TRBV27
clone_size: NA
j_call: TRBJ2-3
cdr3_aa: CASSWRPGDTQYF

v_call: TRBV28
clone_size: NA
j_call: TRBJ2-3
cdr3_aa: CASSFGAGRLDTQYF

v_call: TRBV11-2
clone_size: few
j_call: TRBJ2-4
cdr3_aa: CASSLVGDLLNIQYF

v_call: TRBV5-5
clone_size: NA
j_call: TRBJ2-3
cdr3_aa: CASSLVASGGAEDTQYF

v_call: TRBV15
clone_size: NA
j_call: TRBJ2-7
cdr3_aa: CATSSSGRAAEQYF

v_call: TRBV5-1
clone_size: NA
j_call: TRBJ1-2
cdr3_aa: CASRKGQGGNYGYTF

v_call: TRBV18
clone_size: NA
j_call: TRBJ1-4
cdr3_aa: CASSPYGGAEEKLFF

v_call: TRBV2
clone_size: NA
j_call: TRBJ1-4
cdr3_aa: CASSAIPREKLFF

v_call: TRBV18
clone_size: once
j_call: TRBJ1-1
cdr3_aa: CASSPRSRETEAFF

v_call: TRBV18
clone_size: NA
j_call: TRBJ2-3
cdr3_aa: CASSPPARLNTQYF

v_call: TRBV7-2
clone_size: NA
j_call: TRBJ1-3
cdr3_aa: CASSLGTGSGNTIYF

v_call: TRBV18
clone_size: NA
j_call: TRBJ2-6
cdr3_aa: CASSLPGQGGMAGANVLTF

v_call: TRBV9
clone_size: NA
j_call: TRBJ2-2
cdr3_aa: CASSVEGVQSAGELFF

v_call: TRBV9
clone_size: NA
j_call: TRBJ2-1
cdr3_aa: CASSVGQGNNEQFF

v_call: TRBV9
clone_size: once
j_call: TRBJ2-3
cdr3_aa: CASSVARDSGSSTDTQYF

v_call: TRBV3-1/TRBV3-2
clone_size: once
j_call: TRBJ2-3
cdr3_aa: CASSQDRGRRGITDTQYF

v_call: TRBV30
clone_size: NA
j_call: TRBJ1-2
cdr3_aa: CAGGWGAHGYTF

v_call: TRBV5-6
clone_size: few
j_call: TRBJ2-7
cdr3_aa: CASSGRGANSYEQYF

v_call: TRBV3-1/TRBV3-2
clone_size: NA
j_call: TRBJ2-3
cdr3_aa: CASSPSGSADTQYF

v_call: TRBV5-1
clone_size: NA
j_call: TRBJ2-3
cdr3_aa: CASSYGQGFPTDTQYF

v_call: TRBV27
clone_size: NA
j_call: TRBJ2-7
cdr3_aa: CASSNNYEQYF

v_call: TRBV24-1
clone_size: NA
j_call: TRBJ2-1
cdr3_aa: CATSDPRQGINEQFF

v_call: TRBV5-1
clone_size: NA
j_call: TRBJ2-1
cdr3_aa: CASSSGGAPYNEQFF

v_call: TRBV5-1
clone_size: NA
j_call: TRBJ1-3
cdr3_aa: CASSLDTGNTIYF

v_call: TRBV18
clone_size: NA
j_call: TRBJ2-7
cdr3_aa: CASSPPLGDEQYF

v_call: TRBV3-1/TRBV3-2
clone_size: once
j_call: TRBJ2-3
cdr3_aa: CASSQDLLPPLSTDTQYF

v_call: TRBV10-2
clone_size: NA
j_call: TRBJ1-2
cdr3_aa: CASSEGGRYGYTF

v_call: TRBV21-1
clone_size: NA
j_call: TRBJ1-6
cdr3_aa: CASSKEALWSSPLHF

v_call: TRBV7-9
clone_size: NA
j_call: TRBJ1-5
cdr3_aa: CASSPYLTGQPQHF

v_call: TRBV3-1/TRBV3-2
clone_size: NA
j_call: TRBJ2-5
cdr3_aa: CASSQAEWTWETQYF

v_call: TRBV18
clone_size: once
j_call: TRBJ2-1
cdr3_aa: CASSPTRSYNEQFF

v_call: TRBV6-2/TRBV6-3
clone_size: NA
j_call: TRBJ1-1
cdr3_aa: CASSYSRGGIGTEAFF

v_call: TRBV3-1/TRBV3-2
clone_size: few
j_call: TRBJ1-2
cdr3_aa: CASSLRTTTNYGYTF

v_call: TRBV5-1
clone_size: NA
j_call: TRBJ2-1
cdr3_aa: CASSWGQLNEQFF

v_call: TRBV10-3
clone_size: few
j_call: TRBJ2-5
cdr3_aa: CAITAVVETQYF

v_call: TRBV6-4
clone_size: NA
j_call: TRBJ1-4
cdr3_aa: CASSDRVGEKLFF

v_call: TRBV4-1
clone_size: NA
j_call: TRBJ2-5
cdr3_aa: CASSLGTAPETQYF

v_call: TRBV5-1
clone_size: NA
j_call: TRBJ2-7
cdr3_aa: CASRGGTYEQYF

v_call: TRBV5-1
clone_size: once
j_call: TRBJ2-6
cdr3_aa: CASSLGGSGANVLTF

v_call: TRBV3-1/TRBV3-2
clone_size: once
j_call: TRBJ2-6
cdr3_aa: CASNPSSGANVLTF

v_call: TRBV11-2
clone_size: NA
j_call: TRBJ2-1
cdr3_aa: CASSLEIHQAPNEQFF